Listed below are T cell receptor beta chains from one sample, sequenced in a study of vaccination effects on CD4 cells after COVID-19. The data were produced by immunoSEQ multiplex PCR, yet TCRdb's version contains in-frame clones alone and is incomplete. The sample gives 71,000 or so clones, around 72% of which show up once; approximately 4% is in the top ten. Their antigens remain unidentified. This specimen was CD4+ T cells from PBMCs cultured with HCoV-OC43 spike peptides, taken before COVID-19 vaccination. These receptors were taken from a human donor who received a COVID-19 vaccine. Each CDR3 is given with its conserved first and last residue. D genes are given only for firm matches. For some rows the clone size is stated as once, few or many, or as a class when expanded; others skip it.

length: 16
J: TRBJ2-1
size: .
D: TRBD2
V: TRBV7-9
CDR3: CASSLRSSGVDNEQFF
DNA: TGTGCCAGCAGCTTACGGAGCAGCGGGGTAGACAATGAGCAGTTCTTC

length: 14
J: TRBJ1-4
size: .
D: TRBD1
V: TRBV6-6
CDR3: CASSRDRVNEKLFF
DNA: TGTGCCAGCAGTCGTGACAGGGTAAATGAAAAACTGTTTTTT

length: 14
J: TRBJ2-1
size: few
D: TRBD1
V: TRBV5-4
CDR3: CASSSTGTGNEQFF
DNA: TGTGCCAGCAGCTCAACCGGGACAGGCAATGAGCAGTTCTTC

length: 18
J: TRBJ2-5
size: .
D: TRBD1
V: TRBV7-6
CDR3: CASSLSNPGQGFAETQYF
DNA: TGTGCCAGCAGCTTATCAAACCCGGGACAGGGTTTTGCAGAGACCCAGTACTTC

length: 14
J: TRBJ1-2
size: .
D: .
V: TRBV6-5
CDR3: CASSSLKSKTGYTF
DNA: TGTGCCAGCAGTTCCCTTAAGTCTAAGACTGGCTACACCTTC

length: 15
J: TRBJ2-5
size: .
D: TRBD1
V: TRBV2
CDR3: CASSALGQGGETQYF
DNA: TGTGCCAGCAGTGCCCTGGGACAGGGCGGGGAGACCCAGTACTTC

length: 13
J: TRBJ1-1
size: .
D: .
V: TRBV9
CDR3: CASSVDRNTEAFF
DNA: TGTGCCAGCAGCGTAGACCGGAACACTGAAGCTTTCTTT

length: 17
J: TRBJ2-5
size: .
D: .
V: TRBV9
CDR3: CASSPLWSGGQGETQYF
DNA: TGTGCCAGCAGTCCTCTCTGGAGTGGGGGGCAGGGAGAGACCCAGTACTTC

length: 13
J: TRBJ2-3
size: .
D: .
V: TRBV18
CDR3: CASSRGGTDTQYF
DNA: TGTGCCAGCTCACGGGGGGGCACAGATACGCAGTATTTT

length: 15
J: TRBJ1-4
size: .
D: .
V: TRBV15
CDR3: CATSRGGGGREKLFF
DNA: TGTGCCACCAGCAGAGGGGGCGGGGGCCGGGAAAAACTGTTTTTT

length: 16
J: TRBJ2-1
size: .
D: TRBD2
V: TRBV30
CDR3: CAWSAFSGGILNEQFF
DNA: TGTGCCTGGAGTGCCTTCAGCGGGGGGATTCTCAATGAGCAGTTCTTC

length: 14
J: TRBJ2-3
size: .
D: .
V: TRBV29-1
CDR3: CSVKTSLGTDTQYF
DNA: TGCAGCGTGAAGACATCCTTGGGCACAGATACGCAGTATTTT

length: 12
J: TRBJ2-3
size: .
D: .
V: TRBV5-1
CDR3: CASSRDTDTQYF
DNA: TGCGCCAGCAGTCGGGACACAGATACGCAGTATTTT

length: 14
J: TRBJ2-5
size: .
D: .
V: TRBV11-2
CDR3: CASSYSTAQETQYF
DNA: TGTGCCAGCAGTTATTCGACAGCTCAAGAGACCCAGTACTTC

length: 16
J: TRBJ2-3
size: .
D: TRBD2
V: TRBV9
CDR3: CASSATGTSGADTQYF
DNA: TGTGCCAGCAGCGCAACCGGGACTAGCGGGGCCGATACGCAGTATTTT

length: 13
J: TRBJ2-2
size: .
D: .
V: TRBV12-3/TRBV12-4
CDR3: CASSLRVGGELFF
DNA: TGTGCCAGCAGTTTACGAGTCGGGGGGGAGCTGTTTTTT

length: 14
J: TRBJ1-3
size: few
D: .
V: TRBV7-2
CDR3: CASSARGGGNTIYF
DNA: TGTGCCAGCAGCGCCAGGGGCGGTGGAAACACCATATATTTT

length: 16
J: TRBJ1-4
size: .
D: .
V: TRBV21-1
CDR3: CASSKGGRRINEKLFF
DNA: TGTGCCAGCAGCAAGGGGGGACGAAGGATTAATGAAAAACTGTTTTTT

length: 16
J: TRBJ2-5
size: .
D: TRBD2
V: TRBV7-8
CDR3: CASSLWTSGGRETQYF
DNA: TGTGCCAGCAGCTTATGGACTAGCGGGGGGAGGGAGACCCAGTACTTC

length: 14
J: TRBJ2-3
size: .
D: .
V: TRBV2
CDR3: CASRRGPSTDTQYF
DNA: TGTGCCAGCAGACGGGGGCCTAGCACAGATACGCAGTATTTT

length: 18
J: TRBJ1-6
size: .
D: .
V: TRBV3-1/TRBV3-2
CDR3: CASSDIRWGVSYNSPLHF
DNA: TGTGCCAGCAGCGACATACGGTGGGGAGTGAGCTATAATTCACCCCTCCACTTT

length: 13
J: TRBJ2-1
size: .
D: TRBD1
V: TRBV10-3
CDR3: CAIMQGADNEQFF
DNA: TGTGCCATCATGCAGGGGGCTGACAATGAGCAGTTCTTC

length: 13
J: TRBJ1-1
size: .
D: .
V: TRBV3-1/TRBV3-2
CDR3: CASSQALATEAFF
DNA: TGTGCCAGCAGCCAAGCCCTCGCCACTGAAGCTTTCTTT

length: 15
J: TRBJ2-1
size: .
D: TRBD2
V: TRBV24-1
CDR3: CATSDPVSSGNEQFF
DNA: TGTGCCACCAGTGACCCTGTTTCTAGCGGCAATGAGCAGTTCTTC

length: 15
J: TRBJ2-3
size: few
D: TRBD2
V: TRBV6-2/TRBV6-3
CDR3: CASRPSGASTDTQYF
DNA: TGTGCCAGCAGGCCTAGCGGGGCAAGCACAGATACGCAGTATTTT

length: 13
J: TRBJ2-5
size: .
D: .
V: TRBV30
CDR3: CAWSSGGRETQYF
DNA: TGTGCCTGGAGTTCTGGGGGCCGGGAGACCCAGTACTTC

length: 14
J: TRBJ1-2
size: .
D: TRBD1
V: TRBV5-1
CDR3: CASSLVWGQGDYTF
DNA: TGCGCCAGCAGCTTGGTCTGGGGGCAGGGGGACTACACCTTC

length: 13
J: TRBJ1-1
size: .
D: .
V: TRBV12-3/TRBV12-4
CDR3: CASSDGEWVEAFF
DNA: TGTGCCAGCAGTGACGGGGAGTGGGTTGAAGCTTTCTTT

length: 14
J: TRBJ1-2
size: few
D: .
V: TRBV27
CDR3: CASSLSAGVYGYTF
DNA: TGTGCCAGCAGTTTATCTGCAGGGGTCTATGGCTACACCTTC

length: 14
J: TRBJ2-2
size: .
D: TRBD1
V: TRBV12-5
CDR3: CASGLGQGSGELFF
DNA: TGTGCTAGTGGTTTGGGACAGGGGAGCGGGGAGCTGTTTTTT